Listed here are 24 T cell receptor beta chains from one sample, sequenced in a study of CD8 T cells in ankylosing spondylitis. TCRdb re-analysed the 5' RACE reads in MiXCR, keeping a single row per CDR3 protein. The sample yields some 92,000 distinct CDR3 sequences, more than 25% seen once. Sequencing used blood, either unsorted or a sorted T cell fraction (not recorded which). Source of these receptors: a male donor with ankylosing spondylitis or in good health (not recorded which).

The chain employs TRBV5-1 and TRBJ1-1; TRBD1 matches 12 bases. Per the germline V gene, CDR1 is SGHRS and CDR2 is YFSETQ. The CDR3 totals 15 residues. After removal of 4 bases from V and 11 bases from J, the junction contained 12 bases not matched to a gene. CDR3 DNA: TGCGCCAGCAGCGCATCCGGGACAGGGGGCGCTTATGCTTTCTTT. This encodes CASSASGTGGAYAFF. Combining the CDR3 with reference TRBV5-1 and TRBJ1-1 gives the whole variable domain KAGVTQTPRYLIKTRGQQVTLSCSPISGHRSVSWYQQTPGQGLQFLFEYFSETQRNKGNFPGRFSGRQFSNSRSEMNVSTLELGDSALYLCASSASGTGGAYAFFGQGTRLTVV.

The chain joins TRBV12-3 or TRBV12-4 to TRBJ1-4; 8 bases agree with TRBD1. J lost 5 bases, V lost 5 bases, and 7 bases had no gene match. The CDR3 has 15 amino acids. Here the CDR3 reads CASSEMTGENEKLFF. The CDR3 bases are TGTGCCAGCAGTGAGATGACAGGGGAGAATGAAAAACTGTTTTTT.

This rearrangement joins TRBV20-1 to TRBJ2-5; TRBD2 matches at 11 bases. The CDR3 consists of 15 residues. Germline CDR1 reads DFQATT; CDR2 reads SNEGSKA (reference sequence). The J segment lost 4 bases and the V segment lost 5 bases, leaving 9 bases of the junction unmatched. The CDR3 DNA reads as TGCAGTGCTCTTAGCGGGGGGGTGTCCCGAGAGACCCAGTACTTC. The encoded protein is CSALSGGVSRETQYF.

This clonotype was seen a handful of times. The chain is built from TRBV12-3 or TRBV12-4 and TRBJ2-3; TRBD2 aligns across 14 bases. The trim removed 8 bases at V and 8 bases at J, leaving 15 bases unmatched. This CDR3 is built from 17 residues. The CDR3 nucleotides are TGTGCCAGCGACCCTGATAGGGGACTAGCGGGAGTTGGTACGCAGTATTTT. Amino acids: CASDPDRGLAGVGTQYF.

This clonotype was detected only a few times. The V call is TRBV15, the J call TRBJ1-1; D unresolved. Germline V CDR1 and CDR2: LNHNV, YYDKDF (reference sequence). CDR3 length: 15 amino acids. V was cut by 4 bases and J by 5 bases, with 17 bases left in between. The chain's CDR3 is CATSKGGWTGTEAFF. The CDR3 DNA sequence: TGTGCCACCAGCAAAGGAGGGTGGACGGGGACTGAAGCTTTCTTT.

The chain links TRBV7-3 to TRBJ2-3, with D uncertain. Germline CDR1 reads SGHTA; CDR2 reads FQGTGA. V was cut by 5 bases and J by 7 bases, with 16 bases left in between. The CDR3 is 14 residues long. The CDR3 protein is CASSPLPDEYTQYF. CDR3 nucleotides: TGTGCCAGCAGCCCCTTACCGGACGAATATACGCAGTATTTT.

This chain joins TRBV20-1 and TRBJ1-5; D is unresolved. Germline CDR1 reads DFQATT; CDR2 reads SNEGSKA (reference sequence). V was clipped by 1 base and J by 0 bases, with 10 bases between them. CDR3 size: 15 residues. The CDR3 DNA is TGCAGTGCTAGAGTGTCAGGCTATAGCAATCAGCCCCAGCATTTT. Translating it yields CSARVSGYSNQPQHF.

This clonotype has a handful of counts. The chain carries TRBV5-5 and TRBJ2-7; perhaps D is TRBD1 or TRBD2 (5 bases each). V shed 0 bases and J shed 3 bases, with 22 bases lying between them. Germline V gene data show CDR1 as SGHKS and CDR2 as YYEKEE (reference sequence). The CDR3 totals 18 residues. In DNA form, the CDR3 reads TGTGCCAGCAGCTTGGCCTCTTTACGATCGGGGCCAGTCTACGAGCAGTACGTC. Its translation is CASSLASLRSGPVYEQYV.

This clonotype was seen only a few times. The CDR3 spells CASSLIMDTQYF. CDR3 nucleotide sequence: TGTGCCAGCAGTTTAATTATGGATACGCAGTATTTT. This sequence joins TRBV12-3 or TRBV12-4 and TRBJ2-3, with no clear D. The CDR3 is made up of 12 amino acids. Trimming shortened V by 2 bases and J by 6 bases, and 6 bases separated the two germline ends.

The V and J genes are TRBV6-1 and TRBJ2-2, with 9 bases lining up with TRBD1. CDR3 size: 14 residues. Germline loops: CDR1 MNHNS, CDR2 SASEGT. The ends lost 7 bases at V and 7 bases at J; junction bases unmatched: 7. Here the CDR3 reads CASNRDRAYGELFF. CDR3 nucleotides: TGTGCCAGCAACCGGGACAGGGCGTACGGGGAGCTGTTTTTT.

This clonotype appeared a few times. V gene TRBV5-1 combines with J gene TRBJ1-6; D gene unclear. Germline V gene lookup returns CDR1 SGHRS and CDR2 YFSETQ. The CDR3 consists of 13 residues. Deletions cut 0 bases from V and 10 bases from J, with 8 bases between. This CDR3 reads CASSLEAKSPLHF. The CDR3 nucleotides read TGCGCCAGCAGCTTGGAAGCTAAGTCACCCCTCCACTTT. The variable domain in full, completed from reference TRBV5-1 and TRBJ1-6, reads KAGVTQTPRYLIKTRGQQVTLSCSPISGHRSVSWYQQTPGQGLQFLFEYFSETQRNKGNFPGRFSGRQFSNSRSEMNVSTLELGDSALYLCASSLEAKSPLHFGNGTRLTVT.

This clonotype has more than one count but fewer than ten. This chain joins TRBV7-8 and TRBJ2-4, with 9 bases matching TRBD2. Unmatched junction bases numbered 1, after V lost 5 bases and J lost 8 bases. CDR1 is SGHVS and CDR2 is FQNEAQ in the germline V gene. This CDR3 has 12 amino acids. The CDR3 spells CASSAGGDIQYF. As DNA, the CDR3 is TGTGCCAGCAGCGCGGGAGGGGACATTCAGTACTTC. Full variable domain (rest looked up from reference TRBV7-8 and TRBJ2-4): GAGVSQSPRYKVAKRGQDVALRCDPISGHVSLFWYQQALGQGPEFLTYFQNEAQLDKSGLPSDRFFAERPEGSVSTLKIQRTQQEDSAVYLCASSAGGDIQYFGAGTRLSVL.

The J gene is TRBJ1-2, the V gene TRBV12-3 or TRBV12-4; a possible D gene is TRBD1 (5 bases). The CDR3 length is 16 residues. V dropped 4 bases and J dropped 7 bases, with 22 bases sitting between them. The CDR3 DNA is TGTGCCAGCAGTTCGCATCCAATCGGGGCAGGGTCTGGCTACACCTTC. This codes for CASSSHPIGAGSGYTF.

The chain couples TRBV29-1 to TRBJ1-1; D gene unclear. Germline V gene sequence: CDR1 SQVTM, CDR2 ANQGSEA. This CDR3 is 12 amino acids long. With 6 bases removed from V and 3 bases from J, the gap between germline ends came to 11 bases. The DNA for the CDR3 is TGCAGCGTCGGACGGTTCGACACTGAAGCTTTCTTT. Protein sequence: CSVGRFDTEAFF. Full variable domain (missing parts from reference TRBV29-1 and TRBJ1-1): SAVISQKPSRDICQRGTSLTIQCQVDSQVTMMFWYRQQPGQSLTLIATANQGSEATYESGFVIDKFPISRPNLTFSTLTVSNMSPEDSSIYLCSVGRFDTEAFFGQGTRLTVV.

In its sample, this clonotype was seen many times. The V gene is TRBV12-3 or TRBV12-4, the J gene TRBJ1-4; tentative D call: TRBD1 (6 bases). The CDR3 has 14 residues. V gave up 6 bases and J gave up 5 bases, with 13 bases separating them. The CDR3 here is CASRPGVGNEKLFF. The CDR3 nucleotides read TGTGCCAGCAGACCAGGGGTAGGGAATGAAAAACTGTTTTTT.

The chain carries TRBV20-1 and TRBJ2-1, with a possible D match to TRBD2 (6 bases). The CDR3 loop spans 15 amino acids. The V end was cut by 0 bases, the J end by 6 bases, with 15 bases between. The germline V gene encodes CDR1 DFQATT and CDR2 SNEGSKA (reference sequence). In DNA, the CDR3 is TGCAGTGCTAGAGATACGGGGGTACAGTCCAATGAGCAGTTCTTC. Amino acid sequence: CSARDTGVQSNEQFF.

This clonotype appeared many times. This chain uses TRBV6-5 with TRBJ2-3; D is unresolved. Germline lookup yields CDR1 MNHEY and CDR2 SVGAGI. V lost 3 bases and J lost 4, with 8 bases in between. The CDR3 runs to 13 residues. CDR3 DNA: TGTGCCAGCAGTTATGTGGCCGCAGATACGCAGTATTTT. Its protein is CASSYVAADTQYF.

The rearrangement uses TRBV7-2 and TRBJ2-2; 7 nucleotides match TRBD1. Germline values: CDR1 SGHTA, CDR2 FQGNSA. V dropped 0 bases and J dropped 5; count of bases not matched to a gene: 9. The CDR3 totals 17 residues. The CDR3 coding sequence is TGTGCCAGCAGCTTAGCGGCCGAGGGGGCACGAACCGGGGAGCTGTTTTTT. Protein sequence: CASSLAAEGARTGELFF.

This clonotype was recorded a few times. The chain uses TRBV10-3 and TRBJ2-3; no clear D. Germline CDR1 is ENHRY and CDR2 is SYGVKD. Between the trimmed V and J ends, which lost 9 bases and 2 bases, there was a span of 15 bases. This CDR3 is 14 amino acids long. The CDR3 DNA reads as TGTGCCATATCCCCGGCGGCCCACACAGATACGCAGTATTTT. Its translation: CAISPAAHTDTQYF.

The chain employs TRBV9 and TRBJ2-3; either TRBD1 or TRBD2 may fit D (5 bases each). The CDR3 totals 16 residues. V lost 3 bases and J 1 base, leaving 15 bases between the germline ends. Germline V CDR1 and CDR2: SGDLS, YYNGEE. This chain's CDR3 is CASSGHWDGRTDTQYF. CDR3 nucleotide sequence: TGTGCCAGCAGCGGACACTGGGACGGACGCACAGATACGCAGTATTTT.

This chain links TRBV3-1 with TRBJ1-1, with 8 bases that match TRBD1. Germline assignment: CDR1 LGHDT and CDR2 YNNKEL (reference sequence). V was clipped by 4 bases and J by 5 bases; unmatched bases: 3. CDR3 size: 13 residues. The CDR3 DNA is TGTGCCAGCAGCCTAAGGACAGGGACTGAAGCTTTCTTT. This encodes CASSLRTGTEAFF.

This clonotype was observed many times. The V gene is TRBV20-1, the J gene TRBJ1-5; TRBD1 matches 7 bases. Germline V gene lookup returns CDR1 DFQATT and CDR2 SNEGSKA (reference sequence). The CDR3 extends over 14 amino acids. The J segment lost 4 bases and the V segment lost 2 bases, leaving 5 bases of the junction unmatched. DNA for the CDR3: TGCAGTGCTAGACCTCCAGGGGGGAATCAGCCCCAGCATTTT. Translation gives CSARPPGGNQPQHF.

J is TRBJ2-7 and V is TRBV5-1; TRBD2 aligns across 7 bases. CDR3 length: 14 residues. Per germline, CDR1 SGHRS and CDR2 YFSETQ. V lost 4 bases, J lost 3 bases, and 7 bases stayed unmatched. CDR3 in amino acids: CASSPTAGDYEQYF. Here the CDR3 DNA reads TGCGCCAGCAGCCCGACGGCGGGAGACTACGAGCAGTACTTC.

The J gene is TRBJ1-4, the V gene TRBV14; D remains unclear. Trimming took off 3 bases at V and 0 bases at J, with 11 bases between the two ends. The CDR3 extends over 16 amino acids. CDR1 and CDR2 (germline): SGHDN, FVKESK. The CDR3 nucleotides read TGTGCCAGCAGCCAGGGTTTCTTTGCAACTAATGAAAAACTGTTTTTT. It is translated as CASSQGFFATNEKLFF. The full variable domain, with the rest looked up from reference TRBV14 and TRBJ1-4, is EAGVTQFPSHSVIEKGQTVTLRCDPISGHDNLYWYRRVMGKEIKFLLHFVKESKQDESGMPNNRFLAERTGGTYSTLKVQPAELEDSGVYFCASSQGFFATNEKLFFGSGTQLSVL.